Shown below are 20 T cell receptor beta chains from a single sample sequenced in a study of graft-versus-host responses after intestinal transplantation. Here immunoSEQ multiplex PCR was the method, and the copy in TCRdb shows in-frame clones only, minus some. Of tens of thousands of clones in the sample, 90% to 95% were seen once. These TCRs' antigens remain unknown. This material consisted of unstimulated CD8+ T cells sorted from spleen or lymph node cells, taken before transplant. The receptor source for this set is a human donor who was the organ donor for an intestinal transplant.

The V gene is TRBV6-5, the J gene TRBJ2-7; D not resolved. The V end was cut by 0 bases, the J end by 0 bases, with 12 bases between. From germline, CDR1 is MNHEY and CDR2 SVGAGI. The CDR3 is 16 amino acids. CDR3 region: CASSYSLARSSYEQYF. Here the CDR3 DNA reads TGTGCCAGCAGTTACTCCCTGGCACGCAGCTCCTACGAGCAGTACTTC.

The CDR3 sequence: CASSSGLAGIQETQYF. The CDR3 DNA is TGTGCCAGCAGCTCGGGACTAGCGGGGATCCAAGAGACCCAGTACTTC. The chain is built from TRBV11-1 and TRBJ2-5, with 13 bases identical to TRBD2. The CDR3 has 16 amino acids. CDR1 is SGHAT, CDR2 FQDESV, per germline (reference sequence). Trimming at V came to 4 bases and at J to 1 base, leaving 3 bases not matched to a gene.

The rearrangement uses TRBV7-7 and TRBJ2-2; TRBD2 matches at 10 bases. Looked up from germline, CDR1 is SSHAT and CDR2 is FNYEAQ (reference sequence). This CDR3 is 14 amino acids long. Written as DNA, the CDR3 is TGTGCTACTCAGCGGGAGGGCCCCACCGGGGAGCTGTTTTTT. Amino acids: CATQREGPTGELFF.

The chain carries TRBV28 and TRBJ2-1, with a weak D call TRBD1 (6 bases). V was pared by 6 bases and J by 6 bases, with 12 bases between. Germline CDR1 MDHEN, CDR2 SYDVKM. CDR3 length: 13 amino acids. In DNA form, the CDR3 reads TGTGCCAGCAGGCAGGGGTTCGGCAATGAGCAGTTCTTC. This codes for CASRQGFGNEQFF.

The chain recombines TRBV28 with TRBJ1-1; D gene unclear. V was cut by 5 bases and J by 3 bases, with 10 bases left in between. Germline CDR1 and CDR2: MDHEN and SYDVKM. The CDR3 extends over 13 amino acids. In DNA form, the CDR3 reads TGTGCCAGCAGTCCGCCGGCGGACACTGAAGCTTTCTTT. This encodes CASSPPADTEAFF.

The rearrangement uses TRBV28 and TRBJ2-4; the match to TRBD1 covers 8 bases. The CDR3 sequence is 15 residues long. Trimming cost V 5 bases and J 0 bases; bases outside gene matches: 3. CDR1 and CDR2 from the germline V gene are MDHEN and SYDVKM. This CDR3 reads CASSNRGEAKNIQYF. In DNA, the CDR3 is TGTGCCAGCAGTAACAGGGGGGAAGCCAAAAACATTCAGTACTTC.

The sample holds one count of this clone. The chain combines TRBV27 with TRBJ1-1, with no clear D. Germline V lookup: CDR1 MNHEY, CDR2 SMNVEV (reference sequence). This CDR3 contains 15 residues. The V end was cut by 3 bases, the J end by 1 base, with 12 bases between. In DNA form, the CDR3 reads TGTGCCAGCAGTTTTGCAGGAGGAGGGAACACTGAAGCTTTCTTT. This translates into CASSFAGGGNTEAFF.

This chain links TRBV10-2 with TRBJ1-1, with 11 positions matching TRBD1. The trim removed 2 bases at V and 10 bases at J, leaving 15 bases unmatched. The CDR3 runs to 17 residues. The germline gives CDR1 WSHSY, CDR2 SAAADI. This chain's CDR3 is CASSETRTGGSLRPAFF. Written as DNA, the CDR3 is TGCGCCAGCAGTGAGACTCGGACAGGGGGCTCTCTTCGTCCAGCTTTCTTT.

This clone was counted once. The chain is built from TRBV28 and TRBJ2-7; tentatively, D is TRBD1 (6 bases). The V and J ends lost 3 bases and 2 bases respectively, with 17 bases between them. The CDR3 runs 16 residues. CDR1 and CDR2 from the germline V gene are MDHEN and SYDVKM. The CDR3 DNA reads as TGTGCCAGCAGTTTTTCTAACAGGGCGTTCACCTACGAGCAGTACTTC. It encodes CASSFSNRAFTYEQYF. Full variable domain (outside the CDR3, taken from reference TRBV28 and TRBJ2-7): DVKVTQSSRYLVKRTGEKVFLECVQDMDHENMFWYRQDPGLGLRLIYFSYDVKMKEKGDIPEGYSVSREKKERFSLILESASTNQTSMYLCASSFSNRAFTYEQYFGPGTRLTVT.

This clone was seen just once. The V and J genes are TRBV4-1 and TRBJ2-1; 12 nucleotides agree with TRBD2. The length of the CDR3 is 16 residues. Germline values: CDR1 MGHRA, CDR2 YSYEKL. With V trimmed by 1 base and J by 2 bases, 0 bases remained unmatched. DNA of the CDR3: TGCGCCAGCAGCCAAGGGACTAGCGGGGCCTACAATGAGCAGTTCTTC. This encodes CASSQGTSGAYNEQFF.

V gene TRBV15 combines with J gene TRBJ2-7; 11 bases agree with TRBD2. This CDR3 is built from 14 residues. CDR1 and CDR2 (germline): LNHNV, YYDKDF (reference sequence). V dropped 5 bases and J dropped 7; count of bases not matched to a gene: 7. CDR3 nucleotides: TGTGCCACCAGCGGGGGACTAGCGGACTTAGAGCAGTACTTC. This sequence encodes CATSGGLADLEQYF.

The V gene is TRBV6-5, the J gene TRBJ2-1; D is unclear. Germline lookup yields CDR1 MNHEY and CDR2 SVGAGI. V was pared by 6 bases and J by 3 bases, with 9 bases between. This CDR3 has 13 residues. The CDR3 DNA sequence: TGTGCCAGCAGCCCTACTCGCTACAATGAGCAGTTCTTC. Amino acid sequence: CASSPTRYNEQFF.

J is TRBJ2-1 and V is TRBV14; a weak D match, TRBD2 (5 bases). There are 18 residues in the CDR3. Germline V gene lookup returns CDR1 SGHDN and CDR2 FVKESK. Trimming took off 0 bases at V and 1 base at J, with 16 bases between the two ends. CDR3 in amino acids: CASSQDPSYRVSYNEQFF. The CDR3 region has the DNA TGTGCCAGCAGCCAAGACCCTAGCTACCGCGTGTCCTACAATGAGCAGTTCTTC.

The CDR3: CASLPDRVEYEQYF. The CDR3 nucleotides read TGTGCCAGCCTCCCGGACAGGGTCGAATACGAGCAGTACTTC. This chain uses TRBV2 with TRBJ2-7, with 8 bases matching TRBD1. J gave up 4 bases and V 8 bases, and 10 bases lay outside the gene matches. The CDR3 sequence is 14 residues long. Germline V gene data show CDR1 as SNHLY and CDR2 as FYNNEI.

This chain uses TRBV27 with TRBJ1-2, with D maybe TRBD1 (6 bases). CDR1 and CDR2 from the germline V gene are MNHEY and SMNVEV (reference sequence). Trimming cost V 6 bases and J 7 bases, with 9 bases left between them. The CDR3 totals 11 residues. The CDR3 sequence: CASRQGGGYTF. In DNA form, the CDR3 reads TGTGCCAGCAGACAGGGCGGTGGCTACACCTTC.

V and J are TRBV6-4 and TRBJ2-1; TRBD2 is a possible D gene (6 bases). Per germline, CDR1 MRHNA and CDR2 SNTAGT. This CDR3 is 15 amino acids long. V was clipped by 3 bases and J by 4 bases, with 13 bases between them. The CDR3 DNA is TGTGCCAGCAGTGAGTTAGCGGAGGGGTACAATGAGCAGTTCTTC. This translates into CASSELAEGYNEQFF.

This clone appeared a single time. V is TRBV28 and J is TRBJ2-1, with D maybe TRBD1 (5 bases). Germline V lookup: CDR1 MDHEN, CDR2 SYDVKM. The CDR3 spans 13 residues. Trimming pared 3 bases from V and 4 bases from J, leaving 7 bases between. CDR3 loop: CASSFRGYNEQFF. In nucleotides, the CDR3 is TGTGCCAGCAGTTTTAGGGGTTACAATGAGCAGTTCTTC. Variable domain in full (rest from reference TRBV28 and TRBJ2-1): DVKVTQSSRYLVKRTGEKVFLECVQDMDHENMFWYRQDPGLGLRLIYFSYDVKMKEKGDIPEGYSVSREKKERFSLILESASTNQTSMYLCASSFRGYNEQFFGPGTRLTVL.

The chain carries TRBV21-1 and TRBJ1-1; the table's D call TRBD1 went unverified against the DNA. TRBV21-1 is shown as a pseudogene. CDR3 size: 15 residues. The CDR3, as DNA: TGTGCCAGCAGGCAGGGCGGCAAGGCGGACACTGAAGCTTTCTTT. Translated: CASRQGGKADTEAFF.

The V call is TRBV10-3, the J call TRBJ2-7; 7 nucleotides agree with TRBD1. Germline lookup yields CDR1 ENHRY and CDR2 SYGVKD. This CDR3 has 15 amino acids. The junction had 7 bases not matched to a gene; V was cut back by 3 bases and J by 2 bases. The CDR3 spells CAISDRGRLTYEQYF. The CDR3 DNA reads as TGTGCCATCAGTGACAGGGGGAGACTTACCTACGAGCAGTACTTC.

This clone appeared once. The V call is TRBV28, the J call TRBJ2-5; D may be TRBD2 (6 bases). Germline loops: CDR1 MDHEN, CDR2 SYDVKM. V was clipped by 3 bases and J by 4 bases, with 12 bases between them. The length of the CDR3 is 14 residues. The CDR3 reads CASSLTVGGETQYF. In nucleotides, the CDR3 is TGTGCCAGCAGTTTGACGGTGGGAGGAGAGACCCAGTACTTC. Full variable domain (rest looked up from reference TRBV28 and TRBJ2-5): DVKVTQSSRYLVKRTGEKVFLECVQDMDHENMFWYRQDPGLGLRLIYFSYDVKMKEKGDIPEGYSVSREKKERFSLILESASTNQTSMYLCASSLTVGGETQYFGPGTRLLVL.